Below, 29 T cell receptor beta chains from the same sample are listed, as sequenced in a study of cytomegalovirus exposure and HLA in healthy donors. The PCR employed 60 Vbeta primers together with 13 Jbeta primers. Some clones are missing from TCRdb's copy, which holds only in-frame ones; the method was immunoSEQ multiplex PCR. Of approximately 150,000 clones in the sample, approximately 78% were seen once. What was sequenced was PBMCs. The source of these receptors is a woman aged 40 to 49 in good health and CMV-seropositive.

About this clone: The same CDR3 arises from other DNA sequences in this sample as well. The V gene is TRBV27, the J gene TRBJ1-1; tentative D call: TRBD1 (6 bases). Germline lookup yields CDR1 MNHEY and CDR2 SMNVEV (reference sequence). The CDR3 is made up of 13 amino acids. Deletions cut 6 bases from V and 5 bases from J, with 13 bases between. The CDR3 DNA follows: TGTGCCAGCAGCCTATTAGGGGGTACTGAAGCTTTCTTT. Translation: CASSLLGGTEAFF.

V usage is TRBV7-8 and J usage is TRBJ2-3; perhaps TRBD2 as D (5 bases). The CDR3 extends over 14 amino acids. Per the germline V gene, CDR1 is SGHVS and CDR2 is FQNEAQ. Trimming pared 6 bases from V and 1 base from J, leaving 11 bases between. The CDR3 coding sequence is TGTGCCAGCAGGTTGGGTAGCGGCACAGATACGCAGTATTTT. This encodes CASRLGSGTDTQYF.

The rearrangement joins TRBV5-4 to TRBJ2-1; the match to TRBD2 covers 10 bases. V lost 4 bases and J lost 6; bases outside the gene matches: 4. This CDR3 comprises 14 residues. In germline, CDR1 is SGHNT, CDR2 YYREEE (reference sequence). The CDR3 spells CASSATSGPNEQFF. Here the CDR3 DNA reads TGTGCCAGCAGCGCGACTAGCGGGCCCAATGAGCAGTTCTTC.

The CDR3 is CASSLPGLAATEQYF. CDR3 DNA: TGTGCCAGCAGCTTGCCGGGACTAGCCGCAACCGAGCAGTACTTC. The chain combines TRBV7-3 with TRBJ2-7; 9 bases align to TRBD2. Germline V lookup: CDR1 SGHTA, CDR2 FQGTGA. With 3 bases clipped from V and 6 bases from J, the junction kept 9 bases outside the gene matches. CDR3 length: 15 amino acids.

The genes are TRBV5-4 and TRBJ2-5; 8 nucleotides match TRBD2. Germline assignment: CDR1 SGHNT and CDR2 YYREEE (reference sequence). The CDR3 extends over 16 amino acids. V trimming: 0 bases; J trimming: 1 base; junction bases outside the gene matches: 5. CDR3 DNA: TGTGCCAGCAGCTTGGGCCGCGGGGGGCCCCAAGAGACCCAGTACTTC. Residues: CASSLGRGGPQETQYF. Supplemented by reference TRBV5-4 and TRBJ2-5, the full variable domain reads ETGVTQSPTHLIKTRGQQVTLRCSSQSGHNTVSWYQQALGQGPQFIFQYYREEENGRGNFPPRFSGLQFPNYSSELNVNALELDDSALYLCASSLGRGGPQETQYFGPGTRLLVL.

The rearrangement links TRBV28 to TRBJ2-3, with 8 positions matching TRBD2. The germline gives CDR1 MDHEN, CDR2 SYDVKM. This CDR3 has 15 amino acids. J lost 2 bases, V lost 3 bases, and 4 bases had no gene match. The CDR3 DNA reads TGTGCCAGCAGTTTGCTGGGACTAGACACAGATACGCAGTATTTT. Protein sequence: CASSLLGLDTDTQYF.

This clone came up a few times. V and J are TRBV28 and TRBJ1-4; possibly TRBD1 for D (6 bases). Trimming took off 6 bases at V and 12 bases at J, with 14 bases between the two ends. Per germline, CDR1 MDHEN and CDR2 SYDVKM. This CDR3 is 12 amino acids long. The CDR3 loop is CASRDSPEELFF. In nucleotides, the CDR3 is TGTGCCAGCAGGGACAGCCCTGAGGAACTGTTTTTT.

The CDR3 region has the DNA TGTGCCAGCAGCCTACCCCGCCCGTACCAAGAGACCCAGTACTTC. It encodes CASSLPRPYQETQYF. The genes are TRBV5-6 and TRBJ2-5; D uncertain. The germline CDR1 and CDR2 sequences are SGHDT and YYEEEE. V dropped 4 bases and J dropped 0 bases, with 13 bases sitting between them. This CDR3 is 15 amino acids long. The variable domain in full, completed from reference TRBV5-6 and TRBJ2-5, reads DAGVTQSPTHLIKTRGQQVTLRCSPKSGHDTVSWYQQALGQGPQFIFQYYEEEERQRGNFPDRFSGHQFPNYSSELNVNALLLGDSALYLCASSLPRPYQETQYFGPGTRLLVL.

This clone has only one observation. The chain combines TRBV6-1 with TRBJ1-5; the D gene is possibly TRBD1 (5 bases). CDR3 length equals 15 residues. The V gene lost 7 bases and the J gene lost 4 bases, with 17 bases spanning the gap. Germline V CDR1 and CDR2: MNHNS, SASEGT. As DNA, the CDR3 is TGTGCCAGCATCGCTGACAGTTCCCCAAATCAGCCCCAGCATTTT. Encoded protein: CASIADSSPNQPQHF.

V usage is TRBV10-3 and J usage is TRBJ2-2; D might be TRBD2 (6 bases). The ends were cut back, 4 bases at V and 5 bases at J, with 11 bases in the middle. The germline CDR1 and CDR2 sequences are ENHRY and SYGVKD. This CDR3 contains 14 residues. In DNA, the CDR3 is TGTGCCATCAGTGTCGGAGGGGCTACCGGGGAGCTGTTTTTT. This sequence encodes CAISVGGATGELFF.

This sequence joins TRBV27 and TRBJ1-5; possibly TRBD1 for D (5 bases). There are 14 residues in the CDR3. The germline V and J ends were trimmed by 5 bases and 3 bases, with 11 bases remaining between them. Germline CDR1 is MNHEY and CDR2 is SMNVEV (reference sequence). CDR3 residues: CASSLDSYNQPQHF. The DNA for the CDR3 is TGTGCCAGCAGTCTAGACAGCTACAATCAGCCCCAGCATTTT.

The V and J genes are TRBV2 and TRBJ2-1; possible D gene TRBD2, 6 bases. The CDR3 runs 13 residues. Deletions cut 8 bases from V and 5 bases from J, with 13 bases between. The germline V gene encodes CDR1 SNHLY and CDR2 FYNNEI. The CDR3 DNA sequence: TGTGCCAGCTCAACTAGCTTCGACAATGAGCAGTTCTTC. Translating it yields CASSTSFDNEQFF.

The chain combines TRBV9 with TRBJ2-3, with D possibly being TRBD1 (5 bases). The CDR3 loop spans 16 amino acids. V gave up 1 base and J gave up 0 bases, with 12 bases separating them. Germline CDR1 SGDLS, CDR2 YYNGEE. The CDR3, as DNA: TGTGCCAGCAGCGTACGCCAGGGCCGGAGCACAGATACGCAGTATTTT. Its protein product is CASSVRQGRSTDTQYF.

The chain is built from TRBV7-8 and TRBJ2-3; 9 positions match TRBD2. This CDR3 has 17 residues. Unmatched junction bases numbered 13, after V lost 5 bases and J lost 4 bases. Looked up from germline, CDR1 is SGHVS and CDR2 is FQNEAQ. This CDR3 is CASSPPWGAGGPDTQYF. The CDR3 DNA reads as TGTGCCAGCAGCCCTCCTTGGGGAGCGGGAGGCCCAGATACGCAGTATTTT.

CDR3 amino acids: CASSNIETQYF. For the CDR3, the DNA is TGTGCCAGCAGTAACATAGAGACCCAGTACTTC. J is TRBJ2-5 and V is TRBV6-5; no clear D gene. The CDR3 is made up of 11 amino acids. V lost 5 bases to trimming and J lost 4 bases, with 5 bases between them. The germline V gene encodes CDR1 MNHEY and CDR2 SVGAGI.

The chain links TRBV28 to TRBJ2-6, with D perhaps matching TRBD1 (6 bases). This CDR3 is 16 amino acids long. Germline assignment: CDR1 MDHEN and CDR2 SYDVKM. Trimming removed 3 bases at V and 0 bases at J, with 9 bases between. Here the CDR3 DNA reads TGTGCCAGCAGTTTTTGGACAGACTCTGGGGCCAACGTCCTGACTTTC. This gives the protein CASSFWTDSGANVLTF. Full variable domain (outside the CDR3, taken from reference TRBV28 and TRBJ2-6): DVKVTQSSRYLVKRTGEKVFLECVQDMDHENMFWYRQDPGLGLRLIYFSYDVKMKEKGDIPEGYSVSREKKERFSLILESASTNQTSMYLCASSFWTDSGANVLTFGAGSRLTVL.

V gene TRBV5-6 combines with J gene TRBJ2-1, with 9 bases that match TRBD2. Trimming removed 3 bases from V and 4 bases from J; junction bases left unmatched: 5. The germline gives CDR1 SGHDT, CDR2 YYEEEE. This CDR3 spans 15 amino acids. The CDR3 protein is CASSSLAGRYNEQFF. Here the CDR3 DNA reads TGTGCCAGCAGCTCTCTAGCGGGGAGATACAATGAGCAGTTCTTC.

The chain has TRBV30 and TRBJ2-7; 14 bases map to TRBD2. Germline CDR1 GTSNPN, CDR2 SVGIG (reference sequence). With 1 base clipped from V and 6 bases from J, the junction kept 2 bases outside the gene matches. This CDR3 has 14 amino acids. CDR3 DNA: TGTGCCTGGAGTGGGACTAGCGGGAGGAGCGAGCAGTACTTC. Its translation is CAWSGTSGRSEQYF. Variable domain in full (rest from reference TRBV30 and TRBJ2-7): SQTIHQWPATLVQPVGSPLSLECTVEGTSNPNLYWYRQAAGRGLQLLFYSVGIGQISSEVPQNLSASRPQDRQFILSSKKLLLSDSGFYLCAWSGTSGRSEQYFGPGTRLTVT.

The chain recombines TRBV30 with TRBJ2-5; possible D gene TRBD2, 6 bases. There are 13 residues in the CDR3. Germline CDR1 is GTSNPN and CDR2 is SVGIG (reference sequence). Deletions cut 2 bases from V and 1 base from J, with 8 bases between. This chain's CDR3 is CAWSNGGQETQYF. In DNA, the CDR3 is TGTGCCTGGAGTAACGGGGGCCAAGAGACCCAGTACTTC.

V usage is TRBV2 and J usage is TRBJ2-1, with 13 nucleotides matching TRBD2. Trimming at V came to 4 bases and at J to 5 bases, leaving 5 bases not matched to a gene. The CDR3 contains 16 residues. Germline V lookup: CDR1 SNHLY, CDR2 FYNNEI. The DNA for the CDR3 is TGTGCCAGCAGTGCTCAACTAGCGGGAGGGCACAATGAGCAGTTCTTC. This translates into CASSAQLAGGHNEQFF.

This chain connects TRBV10-2 to TRBJ2-2; D gene unclear. Germline assignment: CDR1 WSHSY and CDR2 SAAADI. Trimming pared 8 bases from V and 0 bases from J, leaving 7 bases between. The CDR3 totals 13 residues. Here the CDR3 reads CASSVANTGELFF. The CDR3 nucleotides read TGCGCCAGCTCGGTGGCGAACACCGGGGAGCTGTTTTTT.

This clone was picked up a small number of times. The V and J genes are TRBV18 and TRBJ1-2, with D maybe TRBD1 (5 bases). Per the germline V gene, CDR1 is KGHSH and CDR2 is LQKENI. The CDR3 is 13 amino acids. V shed 2 bases and J shed 3 bases, with 7 bases lying between them. CDR3 sequence (DNA): TGTGCCAGCTCACCAGACAGTCACTATGGCTACACCTTC. This encodes CASSPDSHYGYTF.

V and J are TRBV7-6 and TRBJ2-1; D not certain. The CDR3 has 14 amino acids. V was pared by 5 bases and J by 8 bases, with 16 bases between. Germline CDR1 and CDR2: SGHVS and FNYEAQ. The DNA for the CDR3 is TGTGCCAGCAGCCTGGATGGTTTGGGCGATGAGCAGTTCTTC. Its protein is CASSLDGLGDEQFF.

The rearrangement joins TRBV21-1 to TRBJ1-3; whether TRBD1, the table's D call, matches the DNA was not checked. TRBV21-1 is designated a pseudogene. This CDR3 region has 17 residues. The CDR3: CASSIRGAEGERNTIYF. In DNA, the CDR3 is TGTGCCAGCAGCATCAGGGGGGCCGAGGGGGAGCGGAACACCATATATTTT.

The chain combines TRBV5-8 with TRBJ2-7; 8 bases map to TRBD2. The CDR3 is 16 residues long. The V and J ends lost 4 bases and 7 bases, in that order; junction bases with no gene match: 16. Germline loops: CDR1 SGHTS, CDR2 YDEGEE. This CDR3 is CASSPGRGGLSEEQYF. The CDR3 DNA sequence: TGTGCCAGCAGCCCAGGCCGGGGGGGACTTTCGGAGGAGCAGTACTTC.

This clone was detected a few times. The V call is TRBV7-3, the J call TRBJ2-1, with 10 bases fitting TRBD2. CDR1 is SGHTA and CDR2 is FQGTGA in the germline V gene. The CDR3 has 17 residues. After removal of 5 bases from V and 5 bases from J, the junction contained 12 bases not matched to a gene. The CDR3 protein is CASSPRAGGPHNNEQFF. The DNA for the CDR3 is TGTGCCAGCAGCCCGAGAGCGGGAGGGCCCCATAACAATGAGCAGTTCTTC.

The rearrangement links TRBV7-2 to TRBJ2-7, with D tentatively TRBD2 (6 bases). Trimming took 0 bases from V and 0 from J, leaving 15 bases between them. This CDR3 region has 17 residues. Germline V gives CDR1 SGHTA, CDR2 FQGNSA. The CDR3 protein is CASSLAGSGSRSYEQYF. The DNA for the CDR3 is TGTGCCAGCAGCTTAGCAGGTAGCGGAAGTCGCTCCTACGAGCAGTACTTC.

This chain joins TRBV4-3 and TRBJ1-3, with 10 bases aligning to TRBD1. Per germline, CDR1 LGHNA and CDR2 YSLEER. After removal of 4 bases from V and 2 bases from J, the junction contained 5 bases not matched to a gene. The CDR3 has 16 amino acids. CDR3 nucleotides: TGCGCCAGCAGCCCTTCCGGGACAGGGGCTGGAAACACCATATATTTT. Translating it yields CASSPSGTGAGNTIYF.

The rearrangement joins TRBV27 to TRBJ1-2; 9 bases fit TRBD1. The length of the CDR3 is 14 residues. J lost 6 bases, V lost 5 bases, and 7 bases had no gene match. The germline CDR1 and CDR2 sequences are MNHEY and SMNVEV (reference sequence). In nucleotides, the CDR3 is TGTGCCAGCAGTACCGGGACAGGGTCCCATGGCTACACCTTC. Translating gives CASSTGTGSHGYTF.